The 20 T cell receptor beta chains below all came from one sample that was sequenced in a study of blood T cell repertoires in COVID-19 (dated by TCRdb to 2019 to 2021). Libraries came from the immunoSEQ multiplex PCR assay. TCRdb mirrors the immuneACCESS table, restricted to in-frame sequences. Some clones are absent from its copies; in checked studies, under half trace to an unresolved V gene, and the reason for the others is unknown. Within this sample are 90,000 to 130,000 clones, with approximately 79% of them counted one time only. The top ten constitute 16% of the sample. The sample consisted of peripheral blood. All receptors come from an elderly woman with active or convalescent COVID-19.

This clone was recorded a few times. The rearrangement joins TRBV9 to TRBJ2-4; 8 bases are a match to TRBD2. J was trimmed by 10 bases and V by 3 bases; bases with no gene match: 6. CDR3 length: 13 residues. Germline assignment: CDR1 SGDLS and CDR2 YYNGEE. The CDR3 protein is CASSEGPGGIQYF. The CDR3 DNA reads TGTGCCAGCAGCGAGGGGCCGGGAGGGATTCAGTACTTC.

The genes are TRBV2 and TRBJ2-3; tentatively, D is TRBD2 (5 bases). The CDR3 is 12 residues long. V gave up 6 bases and J gave up 11 bases, with 15 bases separating them. Germline V lookup: CDR1 SNHLY, CDR2 FYNNEI. This chain's CDR3 is CASRGWTLRQYF. The DNA for the CDR3 is TGTGCCAGCAGAGGCTGGACTCTGAGGCAGTATTTT. Complete variable domain (other parts from reference TRBV2 and TRBJ2-3): EPEVTQTPSHQVTQMGQEVILRCVPISNHLYFYWYRQILGQKVEFLVSFYNNEISEKSEIFDDQFSVERPDGSNFTLKIRSTKLEDSAMYFCASRGWTLRQYFGPGTRLTVL.

This clone has just a few counts. The CDR3 protein is CASSFRVGGLASYEQYF. In nucleotides, the CDR3 is TGTGCCAGCAGTTTCAGAGTCGGGGGACTAGCCTCCTACGAGCAGTACTTC. The J gene is TRBJ2-7, the V gene TRBV27; 9 nucleotides line up with TRBD2. The V and J ends lost 3 bases and 0 bases, in that order; junction bases with no gene match: 9. Germline values: CDR1 MNHEY, CDR2 SMNVEV (reference sequence). The CDR3 totals 17 residues.

This clone appeared a single time. This sequence joins TRBV4-1 and TRBJ2-7; 16 bases line up with TRBD2. Trimming removed 4 bases from V and 5 bases from J; junction bases left unmatched: 5. The CDR3 spans 16 residues. The V gene's germline CDR1 is MGHRA and CDR2 YSYEKL. CDR3 nucleotides: TGCGCCAGCAGCCGGGGACTAGCGGGAGGGCCGGACGAGCAGTACTTC. As protein: CASSRGLAGGPDEQYF.

This chain connects TRBV11-2 to TRBJ1-1; D is undetermined. V was cut by 3 bases and J by 3 bases, with 11 bases left in between. Germline V gives CDR1 SGHAT, CDR2 FQNNGV. CDR3 length: 14 residues. This CDR3 reads CASSFLPTDTEAFF. DNA for the CDR3: TGTGCCAGCAGCTTTCTACCTACCGACACTGAAGCTTTCTTT.

The V and J genes are TRBV7-9 and TRBJ2-7; 10 bases line up with TRBD2. The CDR3 length is 16 residues. V trimming: 4 bases; J trimming: 0 bases; junction bases outside the gene matches: 6. Germline CDR1 SEHNR, CDR2 FQNEAQ (reference sequence). The CDR3 is CASSWPSGGRSYEQYF. Written as DNA, the CDR3 is TGTGCCAGCAGCTGGCCTAGCGGGGGACGCTCCTACGAGCAGTACTTC.

This chain connects TRBV7-2 to TRBJ1-1; D possibly corresponds to TRBD1 (5 bases). CDR1 is SGHTA, CDR2 FQGNSA, per germline. Trimming stripped 7 bases from V and 6 bases from J, with 24 bases between. This CDR3 comprises 16 residues. The CDR3 loop reads CASTPAPGVPLAEAFF. Written as DNA, the CDR3 is TGTGCCAGCACCCCCGCTCCGGGGGTTCCGCTGGCTGAAGCTTTCTTT.

This clone appeared a single time. V is TRBV18 and J is TRBJ1-1; a possible D gene is TRBD1 (6 bases). The germline gives CDR1 KGHSH, CDR2 LQKENI. Trimming stripped 3 bases from V and 6 bases from J, with 11 bases between. This CDR3 is 13 amino acids long. CDR3: CASSPRTVPEAFF. The CDR3 DNA is TGTGCCAGCTCACCCAGGACAGTCCCTGAAGCTTTCTTT.

This chain joins TRBV5-4 and TRBJ2-1, with TRBD2 identical over 13 bases. The V segment lost 5 bases and the J segment 5 bases; nucleotides outside the gene matches: 4. The CDR3 covers 15 residues. Per germline, CDR1 SGHNT and CDR2 YYREEE (reference sequence). The CDR3 DNA sequence: TGTGCCAGCAGGTCTGGGACTAGCGGGGACAATGAGCAGTTCTTC. As protein: CASRSGTSGDNEQFF.

The V call is TRBV5-8, the J call TRBJ2-2, with 11 bases matching TRBD1. Germline CDR1 and CDR2: SGHTS and YDEGEE. The CDR3 sequence is 16 residues long. The junction had 5 bases not matched to a gene; V was cut back by 2 bases and J by 5 bases. The CDR3 reads CASSFPDRGRTGELFF. Here the CDR3 DNA reads TGTGCCAGCAGCTTCCCGGACAGGGGGCGAACCGGGGAGCTGTTTTTT.

This clone has just one count. This chain joins TRBV18 and TRBJ1-3; 8 nucleotides agree with TRBD1. This CDR3 has 17 residues. V was clipped by 5 bases and J by 0 bases; unmatched bases: 9. CDR1 and CDR2 from the germline V gene are KGHSH and LQKENI. The DNA of the CDR3 is TGTGCCAGCTCATGGAGACAGGGGTTGAGCTCTGGAAACACCATATATTTT. Amino acids: CASSWRQGLSSGNTIYF. The variable domain in full, with the rest retrieved from reference TRBV18 and TRBJ1-3, is NAGVMQNPRHLVRRRGQEARLRCSPMKGHSHVYWYRQLPEEGLKFMVYLQKENIIDESGMPKERFSAEFPKEGPSILRIQQVVRGDSAAYFCASSWRQGLSSGNTIYFGEGSWLTVV.

The chain couples TRBV5-1 to TRBJ1-1; a possible D gene is TRBD1 (5 bases). The CDR3 loop spans 11 amino acids. The germline V gene encodes CDR1 SGHRS and CDR2 YFSETQ. V lost 7 bases and J 4 bases, leaving 8 bases between the germline ends. CDR3 sequence (DNA): TGCGCCAGCGCAGGGTCCACTGAAGCTTTCTTT. As protein: CASAGSTEAFF.

The chain joins TRBV4-3 to TRBJ2-1, with TRBD2 matching over 9 bases. CDR1 and CDR2 (germline): LGHNA, YSLEER. V was pared by 0 bases and J by 1 base, with 7 bases of the junction left unmatched. This CDR3 is 18 amino acids long. The CDR3 DNA follows: TGCGCCAGCAGCCAAGATCTGAATAGCGGGAGTTCCTACAATGAGCAGTTCTTC. This translates into CASSQDLNSGSSYNEQFF.

This chain connects TRBV11-1 to TRBJ2-1; perhaps TRBD1 as D (6 bases). The CDR3 covers 14 residues. The V gene lost 2 bases and the J gene lost 2 bases, with 7 bases spanning the gap. CDR1 and CDR2 from the germline V gene are SGHAT and FQDESV (reference sequence). CDR3 DNA: TGTGCCAGCAGCTTAAAGGGGGCCTACAATGAGCAGTTCTTC. This encodes CASSLKGAYNEQFF.

This clone was counted many times. The genes are TRBV10-3 and TRBJ2-7, with 8 bases matching TRBD2. Per the germline V gene, CDR1 is ENHRY and CDR2 is SYGVKD. The CDR3 has 14 residues. V shed 5 bases and J 3 bases; nucleotides not matched to a gene: 6. This chain's CDR3 is CAISNPGLGYEQYF. In DNA form, the CDR3 reads TGTGCCATCAGTAATCCGGGACTAGGCTACGAGCAGTACTTC.

The rearrangement joins TRBV5-1 to TRBJ1-2, with 11 bases aligning to TRBD1. In germline, CDR1 is SGHRS, CDR2 YFSETQ. V dropped 4 bases and J dropped 3; count of bases not matched to a gene: 5. The CDR3 spans 15 residues. The CDR3 DNA sequence: TGCGCCAGCAGCACCGGACAGGGGGCCCACTATGGCTACACCTTC. This gives the protein CASSTGQGAHYGYTF.

The chain joins TRBV5-1 to TRBJ2-3; a possible D gene is TRBD1 (7 bases). The germline V gene encodes CDR1 SGHRS and CDR2 YFSETQ. The germline V and J ends were trimmed by 4 bases and 2 bases, with 14 bases remaining between them. The CDR3 sequence is 15 residues long. For the CDR3, the DNA is TGCGCCAGCAGCGGGGGGACAGATGCCACAGATACGCAGTATTTT. Translated: CASSGGTDATDTQYF.

V is TRBV27 and J is TRBJ2-7; D perhaps matches TRBD2 (6 bases). Trimming removed 5 bases from V and 2 bases from J, with 16 bases in between. Germline V lookup: CDR1 MNHEY, CDR2 SMNVEV (reference sequence). This CDR3 spans 15 amino acids. The CDR3 sequence is CASSPQGGKPYEQYF. The DNA for the CDR3 is TGTGCCAGCAGTCCCCAAGGAGGGAAGCCCTACGAGCAGTACTTC.

The chain uses TRBV4-3 and TRBJ2-1; the match to TRBD2 covers 9 bases. The CDR3 is 18 amino acids. The germline gives CDR1 LGHNA, CDR2 YSLEER. With V trimmed by 1 base and J by 4 bases, 11 bases remained unmatched. CDR3 nucleotides: TGCGCCAGCAGCCAAGCGCTCTCTGGACTAGCGACGTACAATGAGCAGTTCTTC. Translation gives CASSQALSGLATYNEQFF.

The genes are TRBV2 and TRBJ2-7; D possibly corresponds to TRBD2 (5 bases). The CDR3 extends over 14 amino acids. Germline V gene lookup returns CDR1 SNHLY and CDR2 FYNNEI. V shed 6 bases and J shed 0 bases, with 12 bases lying between them. The CDR3 DNA follows: TGTGCCAGCAGACCTGGACTGAGCTCCTACGAGCAGTACTTC. As protein: CASRPGLSSYEQYF.